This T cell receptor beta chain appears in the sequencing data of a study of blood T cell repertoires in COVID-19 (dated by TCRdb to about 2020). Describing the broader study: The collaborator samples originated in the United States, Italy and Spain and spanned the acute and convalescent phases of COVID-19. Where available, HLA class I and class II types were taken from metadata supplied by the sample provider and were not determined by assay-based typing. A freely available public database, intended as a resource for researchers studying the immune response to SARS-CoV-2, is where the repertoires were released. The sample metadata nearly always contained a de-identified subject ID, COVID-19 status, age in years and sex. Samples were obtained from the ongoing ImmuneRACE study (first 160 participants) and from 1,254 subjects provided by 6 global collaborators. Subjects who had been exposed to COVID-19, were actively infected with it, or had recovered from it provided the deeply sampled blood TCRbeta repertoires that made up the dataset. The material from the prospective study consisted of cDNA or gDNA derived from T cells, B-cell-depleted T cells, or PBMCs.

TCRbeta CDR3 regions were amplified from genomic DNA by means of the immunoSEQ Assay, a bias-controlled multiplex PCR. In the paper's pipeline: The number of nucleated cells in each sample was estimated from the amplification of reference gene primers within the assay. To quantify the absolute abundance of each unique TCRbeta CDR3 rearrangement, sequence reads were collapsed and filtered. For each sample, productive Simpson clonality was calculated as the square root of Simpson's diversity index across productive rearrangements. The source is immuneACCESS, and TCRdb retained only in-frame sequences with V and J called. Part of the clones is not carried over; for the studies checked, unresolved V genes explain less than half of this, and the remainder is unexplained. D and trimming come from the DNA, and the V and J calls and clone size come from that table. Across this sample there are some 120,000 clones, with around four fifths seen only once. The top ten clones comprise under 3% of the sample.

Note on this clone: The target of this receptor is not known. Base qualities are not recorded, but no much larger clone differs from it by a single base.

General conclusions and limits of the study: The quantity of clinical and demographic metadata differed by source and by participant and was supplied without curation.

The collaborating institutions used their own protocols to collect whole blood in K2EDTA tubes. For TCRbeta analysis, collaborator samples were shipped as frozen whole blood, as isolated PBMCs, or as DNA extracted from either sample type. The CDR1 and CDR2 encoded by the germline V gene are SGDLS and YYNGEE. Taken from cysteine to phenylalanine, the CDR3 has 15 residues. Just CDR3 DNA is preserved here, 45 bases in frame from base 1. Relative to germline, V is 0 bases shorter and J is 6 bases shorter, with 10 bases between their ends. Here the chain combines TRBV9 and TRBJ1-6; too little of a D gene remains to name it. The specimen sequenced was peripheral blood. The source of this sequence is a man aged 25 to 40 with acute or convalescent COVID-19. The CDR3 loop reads CASSVGPGSNSPLHF. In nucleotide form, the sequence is TGTGCCAGCAGCGTAGGACCGGGGTCTAATTCACCCCTCCACTTT.